The 20 T cell receptor beta chains below come from one sample, sequenced in a study of T-cell reconstitution after alpha-beta-depleted transplantation in children. Library preparation (for TCRbeta) was performed with unique molecular identifiers. Each CDR3 protein is one row after TCRdb ran MiXCR on the PCR reads. The sample shows around 580,000 distinct CDR3 sequences, about a quarter of them seen only once. The source material was PBMCs, sampled before TCRalphabeta/CD19-depleted stem cell transplant. The receptors come from a boy less than two years old with Wiskott-Aldrich syndrome, due to receive a stem cell transplant.

This clonotype was counted only a few times. The chain carries TRBV6-1 and TRBJ2-5; 14 bases are shared with TRBD2. The CDR3 loop spans 15 amino acids. The J segment lost 4 bases and the V segment lost 7 bases, leaving 5 bases of the junction unmatched. Germline V gives CDR1 MNHNS, CDR2 SASEGT. The CDR3 sequence is CASTVGLAGGETQYF. The DNA for the CDR3 is TGTGCCAGCACGGTCGGACTAGCGGGAGGAGAGACCCAGTACTTC.

This clonotype has only a few counts. This sequence joins TRBV5-6 and TRBJ1-1; 10 bases map to TRBD1. The CDR3 sequence is 14 residues long. Per germline, CDR1 SGHDT and CDR2 YYEEEE. V was clipped by 4 bases and J by 7 bases; unmatched bases: 7. CDR3 sequence reads: CASSLDRGRGEAFF. The CDR3 DNA reads as TGTGCCAGCAGCCTAGACAGGGGGCGAGGTGAAGCTTTCTTT. Filled out from reference TRBV5-6 and TRBJ1-1, the complete variable domain reads DAGVTQSPTHLIKTRGQQVTLRCSPKSGHDTVSWYQQALGQGPQFIFQYYEEEERQRGNFPDRFSGHQFPNYSSELNVNALLLGDSALYLCASSLDRGRGEAFFGQGTRLTVV.

V usage is TRBV4-2 and J usage is TRBJ2-1; D is undetermined. The germline V gene encodes CDR1 LGHNA and CDR2 YNFKEQ. V lost 4 bases and J 0 bases, leaving 13 bases between the germline ends. CDR3 length: 16 residues. CDR3 protein: CASSLLPQSSYNEQFF. The CDR3 DNA follows: TGTGCCAGCAGCCTCCTCCCACAGAGCTCCTACAATGAGCAGTTCTTC.

This chain connects TRBV19 to TRBJ2-1; D is uncertain. Trimming left V 6 bases short and J 8 bases short, with 14 bases between. The CDR3 contains 13 residues. CDR1 and CDR2 (germline): LNHDA, SQIVND (reference sequence). CDR3 sequence reads: CASRADLGYEQFF. DNA of the CDR3: TGTGCCAGTAGGGCGGATTTGGGCTATGAGCAGTTCTTC.

The gene calls are TRBV5-1 and TRBJ2-1, with D maybe TRBD2 (5 bases). The V and J ends lost 2 bases and 0 bases respectively, with 15 bases between them. The CDR3 has 17 amino acids. Germline CDR1 and CDR2: SGHRS and YFSETQ. The CDR3 sequence: CASSLSEGPSSYNEQFF. In DNA form, the CDR3 reads TGCGCCAGCAGCTTAAGCGAGGGTCCGAGCTCCTACAATGAGCAGTTCTTC.

The chain couples TRBV24-1 to TRBJ2-1, with 10 positions matching TRBD2. The germline CDR1 and CDR2 sequences are KGHDR and SFDVKD. This CDR3 has 17 residues. V lost 3 bases and J lost 4; bases outside the gene matches: 8. The CDR3 is CATSDKTGLASYNEQFF. CDR3 nucleotide sequence: TGTGCCACCAGTGATAAAACGGGACTAGCGAGTTACAATGAGCAGTTCTTC.

This clonotype was seen more than once but under ten times. The CDR3 loop is CASSWLAGPGANVLTF. The CDR3 region has the DNA TGTGCCAGCAGTTGGCTAGCGGGACCCGGGGCCAACGTCCTGACTTTC. This chain links TRBV27 with TRBJ2-6; 9 bases map to TRBD2. The V and J ends lost 4 bases and 4 bases, in that order; junction bases with no gene match: 5. CDR3 size: 16 residues. Germline values: CDR1 MNHEY, CDR2 SMNVEV (reference sequence).

The genes are TRBV18 and TRBJ2-7, with D uncertain. The CDR3 runs to 12 residues. V lost 3 bases to trimming and J lost 3 bases, with 6 bases between them. Germline V gene lookup returns CDR1 KGHSH and CDR2 LQKENI. CDR3 protein: CASSPTIYEQYF. In DNA, the CDR3 is TGTGCCAGCTCACCGACGATCTACGAGCAGTACTTC. Based on the CDR3 plus reference TRBV18 and TRBJ2-7, the full variable domain is NAGVMQNPRHLVRRRGQEARLRCSPMKGHSHVYWYRQLPEEGLKFMVYLQKENIIDESGMPKERFSAEFPKEGPSILRIQQVVRGDSAAYFCASSPTIYEQYFGPGTRLTVT.

This clonotype was recorded a few times. The rearrangement joins TRBV7-6 to TRBJ2-7, with D possibly TRBD1 on 5 matching bases. The CDR3 is made up of 14 amino acids. Germline lookup yields CDR1 SGHVS and CDR2 FNYEAQ. Trimming left V 2 bases short and J 3 bases short, with 11 bases between. Here the CDR3 reads CASSLSAGYYEQYF. In DNA form, the CDR3 reads TGTGCCAGCAGCTTAAGCGCAGGGTACTACGAGCAGTACTTC.

The chain uses TRBV15 and TRBJ2-6; D is unresolved. V dropped 4 bases and J dropped 1 base, with 5 bases sitting between them. This CDR3 is built from 14 residues. CDR1 and CDR2 from the germline V gene are LNHNV and YYDKDF (reference sequence). The CDR3 DNA is TGTGCCACCAGCATAGCTTCTGGGGCCAACGTCCTGACTTTC. It is translated as CATSIASGANVLTF.

Only a few counts were recorded for this clonotype. The J gene is TRBJ2-5, the V gene TRBV3-1, with D hard to call. The CDR3 runs to 11 residues. In germline, CDR1 is LGHDT, CDR2 YNNKEL (reference sequence). V lost 0 bases and J 14 bases, leaving 10 bases between the germline ends. The CDR3 DNA reads as TGTGCCAGCAGCCAAGATGGTAGACCTTACTTC. Amino acids: CASSQDGRPYF.

This clonotype was seen a few times. The chain recombines TRBV9 with TRBJ2-5; D possibly matches TRBD1 or TRBD2 (6 bases each). This CDR3 spans 15 amino acids. V was clipped by 1 base and J by 6 bases, with 16 bases between them. CDR1 SGDLS and CDR2 YYNGEE come from the germline V gene. The CDR3 sequence is CASSVSPGGGKTQYF. The CDR3 nucleotides are TGTGCCAGCAGCGTATCTCCAGGAGGGGGGAAGACCCAGTACTTC.

The chain recombines TRBV7-2 with TRBJ2-7, with 11 nucleotides matching TRBD2. The CDR3 loop spans 16 amino acids. Per germline, CDR1 SGHTA and CDR2 FQGNSA. V was clipped by 5 bases and J by 3 bases; unmatched bases: 9. The CDR3, as DNA: TGTGCCAGCAGCGTCGAAATCGGGACTAGCGGCTACGAGCAGTACTTC. Its translation is CASSVEIGTSGYEQYF.

This clonotype came up a few times. J is TRBJ1-1 and V is TRBV7-8; perhaps TRBD1 as D (5 bases). Germline-derived CDR1 and CDR2 are SGHVS and FQNEAQ. V dropped 1 base and J dropped 11 bases, with 17 bases sitting between them. The CDR3 totals 14 residues. CDR3 loop: CASSLGASLWGAFF. Here the CDR3 DNA reads TGTGCCAGCAGCTTAGGTGCCTCCCTGTGGGGCGCTTTCTTT.

This clonotype appeared a few times. The chain joins TRBV28 to TRBJ2-5, with no clear D. CDR1 and CDR2 from the germline V gene are MDHEN and SYDVKM. Trimming took 2 bases from V and 4 from J, leaving 8 bases between them. The CDR3 sequence is 13 residues long. The CDR3 sequence is CASSLGFPETQYF. The CDR3 DNA sequence: TGTGCCAGCAGTTTAGGGTTTCCAGAGACCCAGTACTTC.

This clonotype has just a few counts. The chain couples TRBV5-1 to TRBJ2-7; D unresolved. The V end was cut by 2 bases, the J end by 7 bases, with 16 bases between. The germline gives CDR1 SGHRS, CDR2 YFSETQ. CDR3 size: 14 residues. CDR3 sequence: CASSLIGIRVEQYF. CDR3 bases: TGCGCCAGCAGCTTAATTGGGATTCGAGTTGAGCAGTACTTC.

The chain combines TRBV6-5 with TRBJ2-1; the D gene is possibly TRBD1 (6 bases). Germline assignment: CDR1 MNHEY and CDR2 SVGAGI. The CDR3 runs to 15 residues. V was pared by 2 bases and J by 0 bases, with 8 bases between. The CDR3 DNA is TGTGCCAGCAGTTACCAGGGGAGCTCCTACAATGAGCAGTTCTTC. Translation: CASSYQGSSYNEQFF.

The chain has TRBV5-1 and TRBJ2-7; TRBD2 is a possible D gene (6 bases). Trimming shortened V by 4 bases and J by 4 bases, and 12 bases separated the two germline ends. The germline V gene encodes CDR1 SGHRS and CDR2 YFSETQ. The CDR3 runs 13 residues. CDR3 in amino acids: CASSMGLLYEQYF. The CDR3 DNA reads TGCGCCAGCAGCATGGGACTCTTATACGAGCAGTACTTC.

This clonotype was seen a handful of times. V is TRBV12-3 or TRBV12-4 and J is TRBJ2-5; no firm D call. This CDR3 has 12 amino acids. The V end was cut by 9 bases, the J end by 1 base, with 9 bases between. CDR3 DNA sequence: TGTGCCAGTCGACGGATCCAAGAGACCCAGTACTTC. It codes for CASRRIQETQYF.

The CDR3 sequence: CASSQVGLARETQYF. The CDR3 DNA sequence: TGCGCCAGCAGCCAAGTTGGACTAGCCCGGGAGACCCAGTACTTC. V and J are TRBV4-1 and TRBJ2-5; 8 nucleotides match TRBD2. The CDR3 covers 15 residues. Germline V gives CDR1 MGHRA, CDR2 YSYEKL. V lost 1 base, J lost 5 bases, and 6 bases stayed unmatched.